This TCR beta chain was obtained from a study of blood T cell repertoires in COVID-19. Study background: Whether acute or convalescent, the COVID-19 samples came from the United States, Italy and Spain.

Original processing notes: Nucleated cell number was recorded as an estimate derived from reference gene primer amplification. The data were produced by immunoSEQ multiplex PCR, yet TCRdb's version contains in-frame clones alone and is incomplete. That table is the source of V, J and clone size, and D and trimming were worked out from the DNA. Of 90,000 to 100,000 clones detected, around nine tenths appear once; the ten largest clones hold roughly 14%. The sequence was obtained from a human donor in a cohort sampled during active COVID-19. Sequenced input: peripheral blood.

The CDR3 DNA is TGTGCCAGCAGTGAAACAGGACAGGTCCGTCATCGGCCTGGCACCTTC. This translates into CASSETGQVRHRPGTF. The chain links TRBV2 to TRBJ1-2, with 7 positions matching TRBD1. Germline V gene lookup returns CDR1 SNHLY and CDR2 FYNNEI. J lost 13 bases, V lost 2 bases, and 19 bases had no gene match. This CDR3 is 16 amino acids long.